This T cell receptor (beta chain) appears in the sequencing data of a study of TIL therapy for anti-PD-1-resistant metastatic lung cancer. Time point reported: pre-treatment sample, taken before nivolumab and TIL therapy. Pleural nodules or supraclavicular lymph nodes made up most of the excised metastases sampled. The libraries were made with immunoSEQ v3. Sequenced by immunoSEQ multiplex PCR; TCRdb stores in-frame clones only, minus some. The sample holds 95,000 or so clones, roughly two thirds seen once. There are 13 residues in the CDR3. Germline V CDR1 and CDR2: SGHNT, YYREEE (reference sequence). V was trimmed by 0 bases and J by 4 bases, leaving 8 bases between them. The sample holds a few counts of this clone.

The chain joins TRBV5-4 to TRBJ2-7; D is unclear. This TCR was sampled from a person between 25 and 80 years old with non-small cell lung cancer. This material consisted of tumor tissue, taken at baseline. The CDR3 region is CASSLDGLYEQYF. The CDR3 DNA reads TGTGCCAGCAGCTTGGATGGGCTGTACGAGCAGTACTTC.